The 15 T cell receptor beta chains below were found in one sample sequenced in a study of T cell repertoires in cytomegalovirus infection. TCRdb re-called the reads through MiXCR, storing one row per CDR3 protein. This table holds 310,000 or so distinct CDR3 sequences, roughly a tenth found once. Sequenced material: PBMCs. All receptors derive from a human donor in good health (CMV status not recorded). Some clones in this sample may be carry-over from other donors' samples.

This clonotype was recorded many times. The V and J genes are TRBV7-2 and TRBJ2-5, with D perhaps given as TRBD1 or TRBD2 (6 bases each). The germline CDR1 and CDR2 sequences are SGHTA and FQGNSA. CDR3 length equals 16 residues. Deletions cut 1 base from V and 7 bases from J, with 19 bases between. The chain's CDR3 is CASSLVRSGAEGTQYF. CDR3 in DNA: TGTGCCAGCAGCTTAGTGAGGTCGGGGGCTGAGGGGACCCAGTACTTC.

This clonotype came up many times. The chain carries TRBV7-9 and TRBJ1-5; 10 bases are shared with TRBD1. The CDR3 length is 15 residues. From germline, CDR1 is SEHNR and CDR2 FQNEAQ (reference sequence). J was trimmed by 7 bases and V by 5 bases; bases with no gene match: 8. Here the CDR3 reads CASSIGGTGAQPQHF. CDR3 sequence (DNA): TGTGCCAGCAGCATTGGGGGGACAGGGGCCCAGCCCCAGCATTTT. Using reference TRBV7-9 and TRBJ1-5 for the parts outside the CDR3, the full variable domain is DTGVSQNPRHKITKRGQNVTFRCDPISEHNRLYWYRQTLGQGPEFLTYFQNEAQLEKSRLLSDRFSAERPKGSFSTLEIQRTEQGDSAMYLCASSIGGTGAQPQHFGDGTRLSIL.

The CDR3 sequence is CASGLTGYGPGYTF. The CDR3, as DNA: TGTGCTAGTGGCCTAACAGGGTACGGGCCTGGCTACACCTTC. The V call is TRBV12-5, the J call TRBJ1-2; perhaps TRBD1 as D (6 bases). The CDR3 extends over 14 amino acids. CDR1 is LGHNT and CDR2 is FRNRAP in the germline V gene. Trimming took 6 bases from V and 7 from J, leaving 18 bases between them. Supplemented by reference TRBV12-5 and TRBJ1-2, the full variable domain reads DARVTQTPRHKVTEMGQEVTMRCQPILGHNTVFWYRQTMMQGLELLAYFRNRAPLDDSGMPKDRFSAEMPDATLATLKIQPSEPRDSAVYFCASGLTGYGPGYTFGSGTRLTVV.

This clonotype has more than one count but fewer than ten. The chain recombines TRBV25-1 with TRBJ1-2, with D unclear. V was cut by 5 bases and J by 4 bases, with 14 bases left in between. CDR3 size: 14 residues. Germline V lookup: CDR1 MGHDK, CDR2 SYGVNS. The CDR3 coding sequence is TGTGCCAGCAGTTCCAGCGCCTCGGGCTATGGCTACACCTTC. The encoded protein is CASSSSASGYGYTF.

The chain carries TRBV20-1 and TRBJ2-7; 7 nucleotides match TRBD2. CDR3 length equals 14 residues. With 1 base clipped from V and 3 bases from J, the junction kept 6 bases outside the gene matches. Germline V gene sequence: CDR1 DFQATT, CDR2 SNEGSKA (reference sequence). The CDR3 nucleotides read TGCAGTGCTAGAGTGGCGGGGGACCTCTACGAGCAGTACGTC. Amino acid sequence: CSARVAGDLYEQYV.

This chain links TRBV29-1 with TRBJ2-1, with D possibly being TRBD1 (6 bases). The length of the CDR3 is 12 residues. Trimming left V 6 bases short and J 9 bases short, with 15 bases between. The germline CDR1 and CDR2 sequences are SQVTM and ANQGSEA. CDR3 region: CSVGQNRREQFF. Written as DNA, the CDR3 is TGCAGCGTCGGACAGAACCGGCGTGAGCAGTTCTTC.

In its sample, this clonotype was seen many times. The J gene is TRBJ2-3, the V gene TRBV23-1, with 14 nucleotides matching TRBD2. TRBV23-1 is assigned to the ORF class and has an uncertain function. Trimming cost V 5 bases and J 2 bases; bases outside gene matches: 9. This CDR3 region has 18 residues. The CDR3 coding sequence is TGCGCCAGCAGTTCCCGGACTAGCGGGGGGCCTATCACAGATACGCAGTATTTT. Its protein product is CASSSRTSGGPITDTQYF.

The sample holds many counts of this clonotype. V usage is TRBV6-5 and J usage is TRBJ1-5; tentatively, D is TRBD1 (6 bases). This CDR3 has 19 residues. Germline V gene sequence: CDR1 MNHEY, CDR2 SVGAGI. V was cut by 8 bases and J by 0 bases, with 26 bases left in between. The CDR3 coding sequence is TGTGCCAGCCGCTCCGGGGGCGCCAGGCCCGTCGATAGCAATCAGCCCCAGCATTTT. It translates to CASRSGGARPVDSNQPQHF.

This clonotype has ten or more counts. The V gene is TRBV28, the J gene TRBJ2-7; the D gene is possibly TRBD1 (6 bases). V shed 5 bases and J shed 3 bases, with 8 bases lying between them. This CDR3 region has 12 residues. Germline CDR1 MDHEN, CDR2 SYDVKM. The CDR3 DNA sequence: TGTGCCAGCAGTAAGACAGGCTACGAGCAGTACGTC. This codes for CASSKTGYEQYV.

This clonotype has ten or more counts. J is TRBJ2-7 and V is TRBV28; TRBD1 matches 10 bases. The CDR3 runs to 18 residues. Per germline, CDR1 MDHEN and CDR2 SYDVKM. The V segment lost 2 bases and the J segment 1 base; nucleotides outside the gene matches: 11. CDR3 DNA: TGTGCCAGCAGTTTACCTCTCCGGGACAGGGGTTTTTCCTACGAGCAGTACGTC. Encoded protein: CASSLPLRDRGFSYEQYV.

V is TRBV29-1 and J is TRBJ2-1; D is possibly TRBD1 (6 bases). Germline V gene sequence: CDR1 SQVTM, CDR2 ANQGSEA. This CDR3 spans 21 amino acids. V lost 5 bases and J lost 0, with 32 bases in between. The CDR3 coding sequence is TGCAGCGTTTGGGGGCCTCTTACAGGGTCCCCAACGCTTAGCTCCTACAATGAGCAGTTCTTC. Residues: CSVWGPLTGSPTLSSYNEQFF.

This clonotype appeared many times. The chain carries TRBV5-1 and TRBJ1-1; 7 bases map to TRBD1. Germline V gene data show CDR1 as SGHRS and CDR2 as YFSETQ. CDR3 length equals 14 residues. V dropped 5 bases and J dropped 3; count of bases not matched to a gene: 7. The CDR3 DNA is TGCGCCAGCAGTGTAACAGGGGCTGACACTGAAGCTTTCTTT. It specifies CASSVTGADTEAFF.

This clonotype was observed at least ten times. This chain connects TRBV12-3 or TRBV12-4 to TRBJ2-7; D is unclear. The CDR3 length is 14 residues. The ends were cut back, 2 bases at V and 2 bases at J, with 10 bases in the middle. CDR3 in amino acids: CASSLLPWAYEQYV. CDR3 DNA: TGTGCCAGCAGTTTACTTCCTTGGGCCTACGAGCAGTACGTC.

Notes on this clonotype: This sequence may be a read error, since a much larger clone differs from it by one base. The chain combines TRBV2 with TRBJ1-3; TRBD1 matches 7 bases. With 7 bases clipped from V and 4 bases from J, the junction kept 7 bases outside the gene matches. Germline assignment: CDR1 SNHLY and CDR2 FYNNEI. The CDR3 covers 14 residues. CDR3 sequence (DNA): TGTGCCAGCATTACAGGGGTGAAAGGAAACACCATATATTTT. Amino acids: CASITGVKGNTIYF.

Ten or more counts support this clonotype. This chain uses TRBV27 with TRBJ2-2; D may correspond to TRBD1 or TRBD2 (5 bases each). CDR1 and CDR2 from the germline V gene are MNHEY and SMNVEV (reference sequence). The V and J ends lost 4 bases and 6 bases respectively, with 9 bases between them. The CDR3 is made up of 13 amino acids. The CDR3 DNA sequence: TGTGCCAGCAGTTCCGGGGCTGCCGGGGAGCTGTTTTTT. Its protein product is CASSSGAAGELFF.